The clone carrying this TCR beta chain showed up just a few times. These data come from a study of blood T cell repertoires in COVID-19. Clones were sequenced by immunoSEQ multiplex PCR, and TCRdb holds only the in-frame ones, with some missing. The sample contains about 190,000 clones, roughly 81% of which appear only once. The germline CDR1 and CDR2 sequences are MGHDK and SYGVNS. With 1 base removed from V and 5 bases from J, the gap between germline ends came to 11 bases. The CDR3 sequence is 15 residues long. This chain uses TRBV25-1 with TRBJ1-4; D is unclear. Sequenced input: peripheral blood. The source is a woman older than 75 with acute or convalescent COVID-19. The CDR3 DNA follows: TGTGCCAGCAGTGAATGGGGAGGAGCAAATGAAAAACTGTTTTTT. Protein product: CASSEWGGANEKLFF.